This passage covers 5 T cell receptor beta chains from one sample sequenced in a study of glioma-infiltrating T cells (dated by TCRdb to 2015 to 2016). For sequencing, an Illumina MiSeq was employed. The iRepertoire nested amplicon-rescue multiplex PCR (arm-PCR) platform was used to amplify TCR alpha and beta CDR3 regions from RNA. In TCRdb, the public reads were trimmed at Q25 with fastp and aligned with MiXCR, with productive beta chains retained. Each entry merges the rows of one CDR3 protein and shows their most common DNA and genes. Counted in this sample were thousands of distinct CDR3 sequences; approximately 30% of them appeared once. The ten largest clones capture roughly 13% of the sample. The sequenced sample consisted of glioma tissue, nonneoplastic brain tissue, or PBMCs (not recorded which). All receptors come from a human donor with low-grade glioma or glioblastoma, undergoing nonglioma brain surgery, or in good health (not recorded which).

Comments on this clonotype: The junction and the germline gene differ at one end; a read error may be behind it. This sequence joins TRBV28 and TRBJ1-3; 7 nucleotides match TRBD1. Germline loops: CDR1 MDHEN, CDR2 SYDVKM. The CDR3 has 17 amino acids. Written as DNA, the CDR3 is TGTACCAGCAGCCCCTTCGGACAGGTCGCCTCTGGAGACACCATATATTTT. Translation: CTSSPFGQVASGDTIYF.

This clonotype was observed many times. The chain recombines TRBV14 with TRBJ1-1; D ambiguous. The CDR3 sequence is 14 residues long. Germline V CDR1 and CDR2: SGHDN, FVKESK. Trimming removed 2 bases at V and 0 bases at J, with 7 bases between. The CDR3 DNA follows: TGTGCCAGCAGCCAATTCGGTCTGAACACTGAAGCTTTCTTT. It specifies CASSQFGLNTEAFF.

This clonotype was found many times. The V gene is TRBV12-3 or TRBV12-4, the J gene TRBJ2-1, with 11 bases lining up with TRBD2. V dropped 7 bases and J dropped 2; count of bases not matched to a gene: 7. The CDR3 extends over 16 amino acids. The CDR3 loop is CASTPVAGGPYNEQFF. In nucleotides, the CDR3 is TGTGCCAGCACCCCAGTAGCGGGAGGGCCCTACAATGAGCAGTTCTTC.

The V gene is TRBV27, the J gene TRBJ1-5; no reliable D call. Germline assignment: CDR1 MNHEY and CDR2 SMNVEV (reference sequence). Trimming pared 0 bases from V and 4 bases from J, leaving 4 bases between. CDR3 length: 13 amino acids. This CDR3 reads CASSLSLNQPQHF. CDR3 DNA: TGTGCCAGCAGTTTATCCCTTAATCAGCCCCAGCATTTT.

Worth noting for this clonotype: The junction and the germline gene differ at one end; a read error may be behind it. The chain uses TRBV9 and TRBJ2-3, with 7 bases fitting TRBD2. CDR3 size: 13 residues. The germline CDR1 and CDR2 sequences are SGDLS and YYNGEE. Here the CDR3 reads CASKREDTDTQYF. The CDR3 bases are TGTGCAAGCAAACGGGAGGACACAGATACGCAGTATTTT.